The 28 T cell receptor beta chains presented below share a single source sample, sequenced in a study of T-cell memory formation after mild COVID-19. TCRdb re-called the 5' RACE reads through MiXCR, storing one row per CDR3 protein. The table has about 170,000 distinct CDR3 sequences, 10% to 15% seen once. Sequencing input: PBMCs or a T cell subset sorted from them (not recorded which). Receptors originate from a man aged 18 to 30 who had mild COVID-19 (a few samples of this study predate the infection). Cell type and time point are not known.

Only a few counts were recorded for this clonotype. CDR3 region: CASSYSTGFSYNEQFF. CDR3 DNA sequence: TGTGCCAGCAGTTACTCGACAGGGTTTTCCTACAATGAGCAGTTCTTC. The chain links TRBV6-6 to TRBJ2-1; 7 bases agree with TRBD1. Germline assignment: CDR1 MNHNY and CDR2 SVGAGI (reference sequence). The CDR3 has 16 amino acids. Losses at the gene ends were 0 bases for V and 1 base for J; bases not matched to a gene: 3.

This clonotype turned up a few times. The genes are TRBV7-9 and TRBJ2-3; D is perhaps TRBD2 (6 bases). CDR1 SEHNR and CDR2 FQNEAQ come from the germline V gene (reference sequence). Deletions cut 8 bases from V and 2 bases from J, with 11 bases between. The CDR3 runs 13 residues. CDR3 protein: CASFPGVTDTQYF. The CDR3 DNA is TGTGCCAGCTTCCCGGGGGTCACAGATACGCAGTATTTT.

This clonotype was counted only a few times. The CDR3 sequence: CSASGTAYYNEQFF. As DNA, the CDR3 is TGCAGTGCTAGTGGGACTGCATACTACAATGAGCAGTTCTTC. This rearrangement joins TRBV20-1 to TRBJ2-1; the D gene is possibly TRBD2 (6 bases). This CDR3 region has 14 residues. The V and J ends lost 3 bases and 3 bases respectively, with 12 bases between them. The V gene's germline CDR1 is DFQATT and CDR2 SNEGSKA (reference sequence).

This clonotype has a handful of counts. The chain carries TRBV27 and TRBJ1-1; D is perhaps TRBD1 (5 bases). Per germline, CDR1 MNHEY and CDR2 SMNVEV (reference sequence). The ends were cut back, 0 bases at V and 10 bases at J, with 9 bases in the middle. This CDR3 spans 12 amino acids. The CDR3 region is CASSLSGGVAFF. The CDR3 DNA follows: TGTGCCAGCAGTTTATCCGGGGGGGTAGCTTTCTTT.

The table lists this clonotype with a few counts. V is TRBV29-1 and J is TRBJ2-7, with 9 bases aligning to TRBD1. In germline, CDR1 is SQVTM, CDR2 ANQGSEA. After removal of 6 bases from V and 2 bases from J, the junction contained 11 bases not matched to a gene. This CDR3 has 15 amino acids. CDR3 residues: CSVRGGTGQPYEQYF. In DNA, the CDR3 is TGCAGCGTGAGGGGAGGGACAGGGCAACCCTACGAGCAGTACTTC.

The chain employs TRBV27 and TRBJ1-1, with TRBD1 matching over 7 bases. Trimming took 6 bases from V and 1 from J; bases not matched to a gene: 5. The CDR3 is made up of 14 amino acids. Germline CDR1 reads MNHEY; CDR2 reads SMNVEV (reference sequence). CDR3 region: CASRSRGANTEAFF. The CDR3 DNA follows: TGTGCCAGCAGGAGCAGGGGGGCGAACACTGAAGCTTTCTTT.

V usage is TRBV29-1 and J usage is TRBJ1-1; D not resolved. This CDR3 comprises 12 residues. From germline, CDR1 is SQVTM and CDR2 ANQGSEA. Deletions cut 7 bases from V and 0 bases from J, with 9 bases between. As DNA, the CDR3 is TGCAGCGCACGTTGGGTGAACACTGAAGCTTTCTTT. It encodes CSARWVNTEAFF.

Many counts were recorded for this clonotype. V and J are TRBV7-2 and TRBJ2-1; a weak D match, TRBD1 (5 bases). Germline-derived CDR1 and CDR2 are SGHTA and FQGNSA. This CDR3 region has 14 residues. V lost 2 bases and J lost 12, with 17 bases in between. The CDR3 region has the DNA TGTGCCAGCAGCTTAAACGGTCCAGGGCAGGTGCAGTTCTTC. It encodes CASSLNGPGQVQFF.

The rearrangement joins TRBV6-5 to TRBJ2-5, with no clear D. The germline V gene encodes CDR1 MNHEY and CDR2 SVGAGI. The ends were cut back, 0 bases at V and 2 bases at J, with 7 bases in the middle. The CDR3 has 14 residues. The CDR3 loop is CASSYSGIQETQYF. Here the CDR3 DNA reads TGTGCCAGCAGTTACTCGGGGATACAAGAGACCCAGTACTTC.

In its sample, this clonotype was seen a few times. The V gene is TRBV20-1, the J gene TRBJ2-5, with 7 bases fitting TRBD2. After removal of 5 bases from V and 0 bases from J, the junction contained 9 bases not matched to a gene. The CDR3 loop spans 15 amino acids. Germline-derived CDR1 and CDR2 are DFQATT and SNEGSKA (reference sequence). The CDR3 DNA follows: TGCAGTGCTCCGATGCCCAGCGGGGACCAAGAGACCCAGTACTTC. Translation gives CSAPMPSGDQETQYF.

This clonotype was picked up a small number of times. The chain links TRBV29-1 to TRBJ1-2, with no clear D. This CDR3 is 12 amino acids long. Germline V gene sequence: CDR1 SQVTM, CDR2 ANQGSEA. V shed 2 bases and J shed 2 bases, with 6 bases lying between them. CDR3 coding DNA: TGCAGCGTTGAACCTGTGAACTATGGCTACACCTTC. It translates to CSVEPVNYGYTF.

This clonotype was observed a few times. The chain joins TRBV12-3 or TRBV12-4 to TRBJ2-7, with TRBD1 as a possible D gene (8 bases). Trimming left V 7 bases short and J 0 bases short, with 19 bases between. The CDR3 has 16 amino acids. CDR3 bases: TGTGCCAGCACGACTCATTACAGGGGGGGCTCCTACGAGCAGTACTTC. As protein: CASTTHYRGGSYEQYF.

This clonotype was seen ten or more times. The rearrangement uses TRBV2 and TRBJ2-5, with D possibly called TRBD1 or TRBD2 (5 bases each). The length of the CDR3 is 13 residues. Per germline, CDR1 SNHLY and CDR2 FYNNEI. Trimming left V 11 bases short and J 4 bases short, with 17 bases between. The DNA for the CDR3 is TGTGCCGGCCAGCCCTCGAGGGGAGAGACCCAGTACTTC. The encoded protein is CAGQPSRGETQYF.

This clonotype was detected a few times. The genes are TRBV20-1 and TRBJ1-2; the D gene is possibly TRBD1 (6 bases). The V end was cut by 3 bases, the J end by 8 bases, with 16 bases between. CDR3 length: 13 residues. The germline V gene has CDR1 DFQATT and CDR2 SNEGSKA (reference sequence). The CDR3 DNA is TGCAGTGCTAGCCAGGGGATCTATGGCGGCTACACCTTC. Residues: CSASQGIYGGYTF.

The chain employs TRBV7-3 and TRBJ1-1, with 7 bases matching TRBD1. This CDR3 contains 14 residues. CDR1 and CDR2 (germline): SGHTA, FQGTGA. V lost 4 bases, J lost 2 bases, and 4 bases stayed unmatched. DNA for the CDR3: TGTGCCAGCAGCTCGGGACAGACCAACACTGAAGCTTTCTTT. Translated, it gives CASSSGQTNTEAFF.

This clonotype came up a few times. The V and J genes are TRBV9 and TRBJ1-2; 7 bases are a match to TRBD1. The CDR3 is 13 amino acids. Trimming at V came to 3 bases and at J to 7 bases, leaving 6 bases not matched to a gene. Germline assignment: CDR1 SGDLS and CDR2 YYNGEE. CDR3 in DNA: TGTGCCAGCAGCGCTACAGGGGAGGTTGGCTACACCTTC. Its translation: CASSATGEVGYTF.

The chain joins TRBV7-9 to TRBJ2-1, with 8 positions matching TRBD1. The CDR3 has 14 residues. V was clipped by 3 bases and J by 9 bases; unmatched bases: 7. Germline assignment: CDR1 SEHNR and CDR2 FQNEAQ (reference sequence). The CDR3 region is CASSFGQGAFEQFF. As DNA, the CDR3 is TGTGCCAGCAGCTTCGGTCAGGGGGCGTTTGAGCAGTTCTTC. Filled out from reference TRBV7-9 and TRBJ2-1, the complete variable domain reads DTGVSQNPRHKITKRGQNVTFRCDPISEHNRLYWYRQTLGQGPEFLTYFQNEAQLEKSRLLSDRFSAERPKGSFSTLEIQRTEQGDSAMYLCASSFGQGAFEQFFGPGTRLTVL.

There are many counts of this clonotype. CDR3 DNA sequence: TGTGCCAGCAGCCCTAGCGGTTTTAGCACAGATACGCAGTATTTT. It codes for CASSPSGFSTDTQYF. The chain is built from TRBV11-2 and TRBJ2-3; 7 bases are shared with TRBD2. CDR3 size: 15 residues. V shed 5 bases and J 0 bases; nucleotides not matched to a gene: 5. The germline gives CDR1 SGHAT, CDR2 FQNNGV.

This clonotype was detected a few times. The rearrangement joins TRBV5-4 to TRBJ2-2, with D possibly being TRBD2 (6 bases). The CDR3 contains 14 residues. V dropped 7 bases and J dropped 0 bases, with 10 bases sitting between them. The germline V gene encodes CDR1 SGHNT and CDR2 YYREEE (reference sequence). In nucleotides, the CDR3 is TGTGCCAGCCGACGACTAGCGAACACCGGGGAGCTGTTTTTT. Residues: CASRRLANTGELFF.

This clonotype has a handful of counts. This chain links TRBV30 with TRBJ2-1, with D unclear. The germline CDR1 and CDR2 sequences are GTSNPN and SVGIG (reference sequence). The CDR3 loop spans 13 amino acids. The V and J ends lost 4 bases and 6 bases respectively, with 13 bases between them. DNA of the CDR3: TGTGCCTGGACCTTGAATAGAGGCAATGAGCAGTTCTTC. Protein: CAWTLNRGNEQFF.

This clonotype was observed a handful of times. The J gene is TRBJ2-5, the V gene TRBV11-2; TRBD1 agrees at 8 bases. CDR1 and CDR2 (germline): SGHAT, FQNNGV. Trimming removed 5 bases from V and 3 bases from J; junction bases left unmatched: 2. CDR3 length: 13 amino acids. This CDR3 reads CASSTDREETQYF. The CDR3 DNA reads TGTGCCAGCAGCACGGACAGGGAAGAGACCCAGTACTTC.

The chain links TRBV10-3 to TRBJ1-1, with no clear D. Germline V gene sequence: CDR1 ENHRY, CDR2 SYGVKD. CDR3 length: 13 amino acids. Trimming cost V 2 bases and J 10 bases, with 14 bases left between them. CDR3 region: CAISEAPRSGAFF. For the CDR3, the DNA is TGTGCCATCAGTGAGGCCCCGCGGTCTGGAGCTTTCTTT.

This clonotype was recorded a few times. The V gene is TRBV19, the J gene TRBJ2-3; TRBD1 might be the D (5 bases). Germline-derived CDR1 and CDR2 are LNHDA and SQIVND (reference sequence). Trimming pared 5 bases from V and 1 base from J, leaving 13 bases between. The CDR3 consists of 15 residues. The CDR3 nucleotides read TGTGCCAGTAGTTCCGGACAAGCTCGCACAGATACGCAGTATTTT. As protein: CASSSGQARTDTQYF.

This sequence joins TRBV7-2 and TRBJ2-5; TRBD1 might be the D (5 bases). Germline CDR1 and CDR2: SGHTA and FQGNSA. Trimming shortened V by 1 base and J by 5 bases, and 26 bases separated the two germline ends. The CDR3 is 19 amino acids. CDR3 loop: CASSLEGRPLRVRSETQYF. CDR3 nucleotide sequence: TGTGCCAGCAGCTTAGAGGGTCGCCCCCTCAGGGTTAGGTCCGAGACCCAGTACTTC.

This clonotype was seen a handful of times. In DNA, the CDR3 is TGCGCCAGCAGCTTGGAACCGAATATCGATGAAGCTTTCTTT. Protein sequence: CASSLEPNIDEAFF. The chain links TRBV5-1 to TRBJ1-1; unclear D gene. Trimming took 0 bases from V and 7 from J, leaving 13 bases between them. The CDR3 has 14 residues. Germline V gene sequence: CDR1 SGHRS, CDR2 YFSETQ.

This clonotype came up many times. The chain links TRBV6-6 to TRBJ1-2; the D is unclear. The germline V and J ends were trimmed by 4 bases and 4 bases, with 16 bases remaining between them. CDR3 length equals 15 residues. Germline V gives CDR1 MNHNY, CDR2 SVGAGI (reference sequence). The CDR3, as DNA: TGTGCCAGCAGTTCGCCGGACCGACCTCTCTATGGCTACACCTTC. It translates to CASSSPDRPLYGYTF.

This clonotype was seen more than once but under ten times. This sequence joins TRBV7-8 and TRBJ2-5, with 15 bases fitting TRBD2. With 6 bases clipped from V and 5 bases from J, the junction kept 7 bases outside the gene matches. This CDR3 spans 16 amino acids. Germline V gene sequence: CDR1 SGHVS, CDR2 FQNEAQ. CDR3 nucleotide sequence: TGTGCCAGCAGTTCGGGACTAGCGGGGGGCTGGGAGACCCAGTACTTC. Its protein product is CASSSGLAGGWETQYF. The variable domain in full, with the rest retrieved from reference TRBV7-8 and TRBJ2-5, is GAGVSQSPRYKVAKRGQDVALRCDPISGHVSLFWYQQALGQGPEFLTYFQNEAQLDKSGLPSDRFFAERPEGSVSTLKIQRTQQEDSAVYLCASSSGLAGGWETQYFGPGTRLLVL.

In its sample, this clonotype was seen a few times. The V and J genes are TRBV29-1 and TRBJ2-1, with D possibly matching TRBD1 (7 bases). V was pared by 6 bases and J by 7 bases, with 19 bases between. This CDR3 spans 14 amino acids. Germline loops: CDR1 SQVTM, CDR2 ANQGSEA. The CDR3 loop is CSVPGGQQWNEQFF. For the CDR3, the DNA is TGCAGCGTCCCCGGGGGACAGCAGTGGAATGAGCAGTTCTTC.